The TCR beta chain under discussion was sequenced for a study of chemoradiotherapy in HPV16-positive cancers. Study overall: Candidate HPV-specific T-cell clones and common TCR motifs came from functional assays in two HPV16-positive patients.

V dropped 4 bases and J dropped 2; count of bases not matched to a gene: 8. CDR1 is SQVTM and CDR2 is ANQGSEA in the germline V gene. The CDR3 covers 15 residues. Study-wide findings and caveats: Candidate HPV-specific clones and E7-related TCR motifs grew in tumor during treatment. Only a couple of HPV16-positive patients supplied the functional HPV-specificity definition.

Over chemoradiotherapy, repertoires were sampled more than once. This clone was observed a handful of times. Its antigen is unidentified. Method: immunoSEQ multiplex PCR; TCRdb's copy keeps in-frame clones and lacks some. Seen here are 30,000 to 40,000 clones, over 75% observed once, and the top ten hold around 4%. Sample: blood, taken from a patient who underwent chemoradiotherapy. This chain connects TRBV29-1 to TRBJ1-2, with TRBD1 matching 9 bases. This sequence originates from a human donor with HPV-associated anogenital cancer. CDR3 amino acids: CSVGTGQGQNYGYTF. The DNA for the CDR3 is TGCAGCGTTGGCACCGGACAGGGGCAGAACTATGGCTACACCTTC.